The clone carrying this T cell receptor (beta chain) has just one count. Under the authors' procedure: Amplification from reference gene primers served as the basis for estimated nucleated cell counts. The repertoire was sequenced with immunoSEQ multiplex PCR; TCRdb's copy has only in-frame clones and lacks some. The V and J calls and the clone size are those of that table, but D and trimming were determined from the DNA. The sample yields 120,000 or so clones, around 80% seen once. The data originate from a study of blood T cell repertoires in COVID-19. The receptor was derived from a man aged 40-49 years with active or convalescent COVID-19. The sequenced material came from peripheral blood.

The CDR3 region is CATRGKTYGYTF. The CDR3 DNA reads TGTGCCACCCGGGGGAAAACCTATGGCTACACCTTC. The rearrangement uses TRBV24-1 and TRBJ1-2; tentative D call: TRBD1 (5 bases). This CDR3 is built from 12 residues. CDR1 KGHDR and CDR2 SFDVKD come from the germline V gene. V lost 9 bases and J 4 bases, leaving 11 bases between the germline ends.